This T cell receptor (beta chain) is drawn from a study of CD8+ T cells in alopecia areata. Study-wide background: Patients took tofacitinib for 6 to 18 months, followed by 6 drug-free months. Whole-study results and caveats: Greater clonality was observed in lesional scalp samples, especially alopecia totalis/universalis, versus normal scalp.

This clone was seen a few times. What it binds is unknown. From germline, CDR1 is SQVTM and CDR2 ANQGSEA. The CDR3 is made up of 13 amino acids. V lost 6 bases to trimming and J lost 4 bases, with 12 bases between them. Extracted RNA was reverse transcribed into cDNA, the sequencing template. Profiling relied on immunoSEQ multiplex PCR, and the TCRdb table lists in-frame clones only, not all of them. This table holds roughly 140,000 clones, approximately 51% found once. Lesional scalp punch biopsies and peripheral blood were collected from alopecia areata patients. The rearrangement uses TRBV29-1 and TRBJ1-4; no clear D gene. This sample comprised CD4+ T cells sorted from blood, obtained at week 0. The TCR was taken from a human donor with alopecia areata. This chain's CDR3 is CSVEPGSNEKLFF. CDR3 in DNA: TGCAGCGTAGAACCCGGGAGTAATGAAAAACTGTTTTTT.